The clone carrying this TCR beta chain was counted many times. Antigen unknown. The data originate from a study of T-cell memory formation after mild COVID-19. Study overall: Largely, the TCR clusters proved donor specific.

Findings and limits, study-wide: Clones shrinking from day 15 to 85 showed even CD4/CD8 mixes; later expanders tilted CD4+.

Each CDR3 protein gets one entry after TCRdb re-called the 5' RACE reads with MiXCR. The sample consists of about 470,000 distinct CDR3 sequences, around a quarter of them appearing once. V lost 4 bases, J lost 5 bases, and 10 bases stayed unmatched. Germline lookup yields CDR1 KGHDR and CDR2 SFDVKD. The CDR3 contains 17 residues. This TCR came from an adult woman who had mild COVID-19 (a few samples of this study predate the infection). Cell type and time point are not known. The chain joins TRBV24-1 to TRBJ2-5; TRBD2 matches at 12 bases. The sequenced material came from PBMCs or a T cell subset sorted from them (not recorded which). DNA of the CDR3: TGTGCCACCAGTGACTCGGGACTAGCGGGTAGCGCGGAGACCCAGTACTTC. Residues: CATSDSGLAGSAETQYF.